This T cell receptor (beta chain) was captured by sequencing in a study of human T cells and chemical hapten exposure. Study information: Donors were sensitized with 2% DPC on the upper inner arm.

This clonotype was recorded at least ten times. What it binds is unknown. In the authors' methods: Samples had a median of about 96,000 TCRs, ranging roughly 23,224 to 690,600. TCRdb re-analysed the RACE reads in MiXCR, keeping a single row per CDR3 protein. TCRdb, not the original authors, processed these V and J calls. The table shows hundreds of thousands of distinct CDR3 sequences, with about 6.3% occurring only once. CDR3 length equals 16 residues. V was cut by 1 base and J by 3 bases, with 18 bases left in between. Germline assignment: CDR1 DFQATT and CDR2 SNEGSKA (reference sequence). Whole-study findings and limits: It was expanded TCRs that formed significantly more large CDR3 similarity clusters than controls did. The number of TCRs over 1 in 1000 frequency stayed unchanged after DPC.

Time point reported: patch test 2, 6 weeks after DPC sensitization. Treatment meaning: therapeutic diphenylcyclopropenone sensitization with weekly scalp DPC. The specimen was whole blood, collected in connection with sensitization to the hapten diphenylcyclopropenone (DPC). The receptor's source is a young woman with alopecia areata. Some clones in this sample may be carry-over from other donors' samples. The chain has TRBV20-1 and TRBJ1-2; D unclear. The chain's CDR3 is CSARVFIPGSYYGYTF. The CDR3 DNA sequence: TGCAGTGCTAGAGTCTTTATTCCGGGCTCTTACTATGGCTACACCTTC.